What follows is one T cell receptor beta chain and its context. The germline CDR1 and CDR2 sequences are GTSNPN and SVGIG (reference sequence). The V and J ends lost 3 bases and 4 bases respectively, with 15 bases between them. The CDR3 length is 15 residues. The data are from a study of blood T cell repertoires in COVID-19. Across the study: T cells, B-cell-depleted T cells, or PBMCs supplied cDNA or gDNA.

In the study's own analysis: Estimated nucleated cell counts came from reference gene primer amplification. Clones were read by immunoSEQ multiplex PCR, and TCRdb kept only the in-frame ones, dropping some. V, J and clone size are those of that table, while D and trimming were read from the DNA. The table records about 210,000 clones, about 83% of them present only once. Sample: peripheral blood. The clonotype originates from a woman in her fifties or sixties with active or convalescent COVID-19. The rearrangement uses TRBV30 and TRBJ2-2; a possible D gene is TRBD1 (5 bases). CDR3 bases: TGTGCCTGGAGGGCCACTACCCAGGGCACCGGGGAGCTGTTTTTT. As protein: CAWRATTQGTGELFF.